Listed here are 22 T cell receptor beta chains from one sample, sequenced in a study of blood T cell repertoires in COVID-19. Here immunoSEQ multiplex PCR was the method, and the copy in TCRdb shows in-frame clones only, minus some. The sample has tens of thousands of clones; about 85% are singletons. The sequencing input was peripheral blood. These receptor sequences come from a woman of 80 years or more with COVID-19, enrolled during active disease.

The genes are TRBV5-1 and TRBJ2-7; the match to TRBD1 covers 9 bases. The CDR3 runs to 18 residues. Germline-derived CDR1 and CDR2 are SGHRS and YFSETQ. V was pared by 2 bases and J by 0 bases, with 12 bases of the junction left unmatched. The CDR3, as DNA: TGCGCCAGCAGCTTCCGGGAGACTGACAGGGGGAACTCCTACGAGCAGTACTTC. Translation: CASSFRETDRGNSYEQYF. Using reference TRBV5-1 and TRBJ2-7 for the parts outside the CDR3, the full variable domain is KAGVTQTPRYLIKTRGQQVTLSCSPISGHRSVSWYQQTPGQGLQFLFEYFSETQRNKGNFPGRFSGRQFSNSRSEMNVSTLELGDSALYLCASSFRETDRGNSYEQYFGPGTRLTVT.

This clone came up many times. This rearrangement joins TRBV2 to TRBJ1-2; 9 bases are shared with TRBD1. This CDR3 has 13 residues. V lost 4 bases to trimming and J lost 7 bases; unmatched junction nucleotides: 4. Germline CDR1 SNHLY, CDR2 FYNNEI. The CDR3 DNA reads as TGTGCCAGCAGTGTTAGGGACAGGGCTGGCTACACCTTC. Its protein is CASSVRDRAGYTF.

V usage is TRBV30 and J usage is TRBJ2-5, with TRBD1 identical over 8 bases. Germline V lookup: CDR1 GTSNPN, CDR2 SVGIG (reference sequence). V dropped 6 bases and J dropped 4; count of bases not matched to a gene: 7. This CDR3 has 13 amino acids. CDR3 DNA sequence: TGTGCCTGCGACAGGGGATTGGCAGAGACCCAGTACTTC. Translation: CACDRGLAETQYF.

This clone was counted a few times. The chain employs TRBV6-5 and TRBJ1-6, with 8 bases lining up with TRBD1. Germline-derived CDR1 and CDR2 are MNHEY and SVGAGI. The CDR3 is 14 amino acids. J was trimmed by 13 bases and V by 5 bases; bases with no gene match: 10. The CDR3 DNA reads TGTGCCAGCAGTCCTATCTCGACAGGGGCTCCCCTCCACTTT. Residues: CASSPISTGAPLHF.

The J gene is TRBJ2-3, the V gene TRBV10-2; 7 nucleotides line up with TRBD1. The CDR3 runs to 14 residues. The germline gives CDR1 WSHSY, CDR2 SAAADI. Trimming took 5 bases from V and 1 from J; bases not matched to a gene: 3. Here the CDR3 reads CASSLGTGTDTQYF. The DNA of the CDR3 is TGCGCCAGCAGTCTCGGGACAGGCACAGATACGCAGTATTTT.

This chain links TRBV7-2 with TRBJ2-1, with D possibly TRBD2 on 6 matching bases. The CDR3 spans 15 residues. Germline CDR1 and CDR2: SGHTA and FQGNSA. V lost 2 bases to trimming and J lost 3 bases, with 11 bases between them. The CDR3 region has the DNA TGTGCCAGCAGCTTAATCGGGACTTACTACAATGAGCAGTTCTTC. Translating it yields CASSLIGTYYNEQFF.

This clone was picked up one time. The CDR3 region has the DNA TGTGCCAGCAGCCCCTGGCGGACTAGCGGGATCACCGGGGAGCTGTTTTTT. This codes for CASSPWRTSGITGELFF. The J gene is TRBJ2-2, the V gene TRBV7-7; 12 nucleotides line up with TRBD2. The trim removed 5 bases at V and 4 bases at J, leaving 8 bases unmatched. Germline V gives CDR1 SSHAT, CDR2 FNYEAQ (reference sequence). The CDR3 is 17 residues long.

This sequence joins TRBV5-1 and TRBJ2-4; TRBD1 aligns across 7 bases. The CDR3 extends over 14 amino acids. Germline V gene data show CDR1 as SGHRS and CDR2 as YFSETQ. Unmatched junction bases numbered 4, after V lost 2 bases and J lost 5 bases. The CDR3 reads CASSFRGLENIQYF. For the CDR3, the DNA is TGCGCCAGCAGCTTCAGGGGGTTAGAAAACATTCAGTACTTC.

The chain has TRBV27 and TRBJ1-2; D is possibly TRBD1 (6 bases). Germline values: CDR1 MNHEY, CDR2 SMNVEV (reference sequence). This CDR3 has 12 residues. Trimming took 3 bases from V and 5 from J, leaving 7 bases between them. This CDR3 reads CASSFQGYGYTF. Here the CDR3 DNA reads TGTGCCAGCAGTTTTCAGGGGTATGGCTACACCTTC.

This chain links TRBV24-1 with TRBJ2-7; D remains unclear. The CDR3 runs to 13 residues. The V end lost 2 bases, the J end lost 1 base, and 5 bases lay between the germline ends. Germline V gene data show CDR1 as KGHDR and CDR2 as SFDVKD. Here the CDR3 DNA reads TGTGCCACCAGTGATTGGAGTTCCTACGAGCAGTACTTC. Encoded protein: CATSDWSSYEQYF.

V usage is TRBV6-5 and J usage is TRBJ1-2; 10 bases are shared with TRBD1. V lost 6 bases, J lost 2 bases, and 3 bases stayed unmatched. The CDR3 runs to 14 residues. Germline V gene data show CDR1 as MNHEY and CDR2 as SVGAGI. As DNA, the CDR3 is TGTGCCAGCAGGGGGGACAGGGGAAACTATGGCTACACCTTC. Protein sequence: CASRGDRGNYGYTF.

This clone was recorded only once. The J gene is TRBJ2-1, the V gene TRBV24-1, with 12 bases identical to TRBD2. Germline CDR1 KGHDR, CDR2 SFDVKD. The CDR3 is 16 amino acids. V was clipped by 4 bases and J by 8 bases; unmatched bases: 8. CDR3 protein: CATSDSPGTSGHEQFF. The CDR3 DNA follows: TGTGCCACCAGTGACTCTCCCGGGACTAGCGGGCATGAGCAGTTCTTC.

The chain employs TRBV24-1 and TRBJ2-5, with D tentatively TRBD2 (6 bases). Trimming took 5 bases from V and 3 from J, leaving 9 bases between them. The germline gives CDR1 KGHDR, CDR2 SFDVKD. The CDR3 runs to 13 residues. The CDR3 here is CATSVRGKETQYF. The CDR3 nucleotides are TGTGCCACCAGTGTCCGGGGGAAAGAGACCCAGTACTTC.

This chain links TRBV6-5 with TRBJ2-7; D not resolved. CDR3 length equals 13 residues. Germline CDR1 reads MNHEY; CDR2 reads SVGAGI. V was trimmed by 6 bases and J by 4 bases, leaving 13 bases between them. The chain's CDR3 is CASRRGRVYEQYF. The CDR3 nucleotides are TGTGCCAGCAGGCGTGGTCGGGTTTACGAGCAGTACTTC.

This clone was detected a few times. CDR3 DNA: TGTGCCAGCAGACCTTACTCCACCGGAGCTTTCTTT. Its protein product is CASRPYSTGAFF. The genes are TRBV2 and TRBJ1-1; no clear D gene. V shed 6 bases and J shed 10 bases, with 15 bases lying between them. The CDR3 loop spans 12 amino acids. Per germline, CDR1 SNHLY and CDR2 FYNNEI.

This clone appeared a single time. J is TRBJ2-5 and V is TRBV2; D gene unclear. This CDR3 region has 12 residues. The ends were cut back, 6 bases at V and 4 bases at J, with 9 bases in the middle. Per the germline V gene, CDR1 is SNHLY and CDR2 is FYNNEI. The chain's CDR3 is CASSPSGETQYF. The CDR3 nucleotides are TGTGCCAGCAGCCCCTCGGGAGAGACCCAGTACTTC. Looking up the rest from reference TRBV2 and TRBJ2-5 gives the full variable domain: EPEVTQTPSHQVTQMGQEVILRCVPISNHLYFYWYRQILGQKVEFLVSFYNNEISEKSEIFDDQFSVERPDGSNFTLKIRSTKLEDSAMYFCASSPSGETQYFGPGTRLLVL.

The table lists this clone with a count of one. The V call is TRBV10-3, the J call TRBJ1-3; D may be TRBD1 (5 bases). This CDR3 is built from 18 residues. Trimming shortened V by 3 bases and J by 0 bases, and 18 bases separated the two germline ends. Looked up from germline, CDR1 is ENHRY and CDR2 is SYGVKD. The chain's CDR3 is CAISDTTGSQISGNTIYF. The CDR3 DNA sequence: TGTGCCATCAGTGATACCACAGGTAGTCAAATCTCTGGAAACACCATATATTTT.

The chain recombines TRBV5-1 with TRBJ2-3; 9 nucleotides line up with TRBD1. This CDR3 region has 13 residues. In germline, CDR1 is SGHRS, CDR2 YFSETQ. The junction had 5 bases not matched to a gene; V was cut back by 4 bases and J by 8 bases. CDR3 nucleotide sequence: TGCGCCAGCAGCGGCAGACAGGGGGGTACGCAGTATTTT. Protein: CASSGRQGGTQYF.

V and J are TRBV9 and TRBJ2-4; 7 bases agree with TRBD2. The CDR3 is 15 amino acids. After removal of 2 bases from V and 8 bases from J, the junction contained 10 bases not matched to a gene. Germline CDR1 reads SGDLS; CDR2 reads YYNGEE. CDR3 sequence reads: CASSVGGAGWDIQYF. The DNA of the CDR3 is TGTGCCAGCAGCGTTGGGGGAGCGGGGTGGGACATTCAGTACTTC.

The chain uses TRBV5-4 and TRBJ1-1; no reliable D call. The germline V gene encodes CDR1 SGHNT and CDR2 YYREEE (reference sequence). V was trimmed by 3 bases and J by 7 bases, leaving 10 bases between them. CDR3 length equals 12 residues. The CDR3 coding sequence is TGTGCCAGCAGCTCGAACTCCGTTGAAGCTTTCTTT. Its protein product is CASSSNSVEAFF.

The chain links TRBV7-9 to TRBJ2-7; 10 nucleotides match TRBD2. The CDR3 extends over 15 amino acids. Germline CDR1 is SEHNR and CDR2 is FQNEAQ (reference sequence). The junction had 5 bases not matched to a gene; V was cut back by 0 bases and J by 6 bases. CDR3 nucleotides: TGTGCCAGCAGCTTAGCGGCTAGCGGGAGAAGCGAGCAGTACTTC. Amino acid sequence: CASSLAASGRSEQYF.

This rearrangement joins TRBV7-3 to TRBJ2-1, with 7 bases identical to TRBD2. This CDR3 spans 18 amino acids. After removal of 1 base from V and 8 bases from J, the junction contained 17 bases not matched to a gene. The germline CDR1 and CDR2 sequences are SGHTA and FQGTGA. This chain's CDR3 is CASSLMGRASGGWDEQFF. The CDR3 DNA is TGTGCCAGCAGCTTAATGGGGCGGGCTAGCGGAGGGTGGGATGAGCAGTTCTTC.